Included here is one T cell receptor beta chain sequence, with context. What it recognizes is unknown. This CDR3 is 15 amino acids long. Deletions cut 2 bases from V and 1 base from J, with 9 bases between. CDR1 is SGHDT and CDR2 is YYEEEE in the germline V gene. This specimen comes from a study of T-cell memory formation after mild COVID-19. Background on the study: Largely donor-specific TCR clusters were found.

Study results and caveats: Memory sampled before infection contained some responding clones, suggesting cross-reactive memory joined. Confirmation was lacking for SARS-CoV-2 specificity of second-wave clones that peaked on day 37.

Constant-segment primers served in 5'RACE that generated TCR alpha and TCR beta cDNA libraries bearing sample barcodes and UMIs. TCRdb itself ran the 5' RACE reads through MiXCR, one entry per CDR3 protein. Of 500,000 to 650,000 distinct CDR3 sequences listed, approximately 21% are singletons. This rearrangement joins TRBV5-6 to TRBJ2-2; D is uncertain. The sequenced material came from PBMCs or a T cell subset sorted from them (not recorded which). The receptor comes from an adult woman who had mild COVID-19 (a few samples of this study predate the infection). Cell type and time point are not known. The CDR3 is CASSFGARNTGELFF. CDR3 sequence (DNA): TGTGCCAGCAGCTTTGGTGCCCGGAACACCGGGGAGCTGTTTTTT.